This T cell receptor (beta chain) was obtained from a study of response to subunit inactivated influenza vaccine. Via MiXCR, TCRdb re-called the RT-PCR reads, giving one row per CDR3 protein. This table has about 530,000 distinct CDR3 sequences, over 9.5% appearing once. A few counts support this clonotype. The germline gives CDR1 SGDLS, CDR2 YYNGEE. This CDR3 has 13 residues. V was pared by 3 bases and J by 4 bases, with 9 bases between. The source of this sequence is a man aged 45-60 years who received an inactivated influenza vaccine. The sequencing used PBMCs from blood, collected on the day of vaccination. The chain recombines TRBV9 with TRBJ2-3; TRBD2 might be the D (5 bases). In DNA form, the CDR3 reads TGTGCCAGCAGCGAATCTAGCCCAGATACGCAGTATTTT. Translating it yields CASSESSPDTQYF.